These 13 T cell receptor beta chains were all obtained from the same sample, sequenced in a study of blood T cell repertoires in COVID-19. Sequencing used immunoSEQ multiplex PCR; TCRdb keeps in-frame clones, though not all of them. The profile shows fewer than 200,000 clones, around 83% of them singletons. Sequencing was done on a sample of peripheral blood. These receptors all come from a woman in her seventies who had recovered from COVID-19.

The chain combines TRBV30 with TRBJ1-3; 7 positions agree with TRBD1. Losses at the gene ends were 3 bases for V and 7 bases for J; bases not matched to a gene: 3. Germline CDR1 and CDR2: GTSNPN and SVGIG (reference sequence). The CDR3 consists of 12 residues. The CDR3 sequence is CAWSEQGNTIYF. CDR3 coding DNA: TGTGCCTGGAGCGAACAGGGGAACACCATATATTTT.

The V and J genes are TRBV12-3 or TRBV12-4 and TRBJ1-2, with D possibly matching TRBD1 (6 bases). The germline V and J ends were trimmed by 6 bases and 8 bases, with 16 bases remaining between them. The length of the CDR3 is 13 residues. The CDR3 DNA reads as TGTGCCAGCAGCGACACAGGGTGGCGAGGCTACACCTTC. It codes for CASSDTGWRGYTF.

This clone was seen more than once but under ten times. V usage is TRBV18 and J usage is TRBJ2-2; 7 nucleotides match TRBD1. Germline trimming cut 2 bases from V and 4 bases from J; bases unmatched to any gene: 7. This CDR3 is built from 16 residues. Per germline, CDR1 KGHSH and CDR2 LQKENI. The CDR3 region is CASSPEGGPPTGELFF. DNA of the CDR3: TGTGCCAGCTCACCAGAAGGGGGCCCCCCCACCGGGGAGCTGTTTTTT. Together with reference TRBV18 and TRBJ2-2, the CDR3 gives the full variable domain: NAGVMQNPRHLVRRRGQEARLRCSPMKGHSHVYWYRQLPEEGLKFMVYLQKENIIDESGMPKERFSAEFPKEGPSILRIQQVVRGDSAAYFCASSPEGGPPTGELFFGEGSRLTVL.

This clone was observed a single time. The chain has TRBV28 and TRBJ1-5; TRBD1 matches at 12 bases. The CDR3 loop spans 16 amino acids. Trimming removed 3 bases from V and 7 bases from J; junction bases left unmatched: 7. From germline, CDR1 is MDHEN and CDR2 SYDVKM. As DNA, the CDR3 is TGTGCCAGCAGTTTGGGGTGGGGACAGGGGGCACAGCCCCAGCATTTT. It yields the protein CASSLGWGQGAQPQHF.

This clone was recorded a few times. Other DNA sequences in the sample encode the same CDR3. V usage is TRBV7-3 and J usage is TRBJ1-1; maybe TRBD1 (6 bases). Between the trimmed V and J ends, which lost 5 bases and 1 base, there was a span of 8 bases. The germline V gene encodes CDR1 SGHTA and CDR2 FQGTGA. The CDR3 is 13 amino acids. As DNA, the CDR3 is TGTGCCAGCAGCACACAGGGGAACACTGAAGCTTTCTTT. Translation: CASSTQGNTEAFF.

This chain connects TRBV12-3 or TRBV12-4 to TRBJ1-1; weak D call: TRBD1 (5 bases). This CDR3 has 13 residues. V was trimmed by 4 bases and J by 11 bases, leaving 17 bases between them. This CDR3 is CASSSPRRGGAFF. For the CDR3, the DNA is TGTGCCAGCAGTTCACCCAGGAGGGGTGGGGCTTTCTTT.

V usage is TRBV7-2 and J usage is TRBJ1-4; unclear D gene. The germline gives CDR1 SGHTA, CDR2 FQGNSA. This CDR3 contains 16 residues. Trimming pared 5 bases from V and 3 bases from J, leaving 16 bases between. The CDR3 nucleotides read TGTGCCAGCAGCCCCCAACCTCCCCCAGCTAATGAAAAACTGTTTTTT. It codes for CASSPQPPPANEKLFF.

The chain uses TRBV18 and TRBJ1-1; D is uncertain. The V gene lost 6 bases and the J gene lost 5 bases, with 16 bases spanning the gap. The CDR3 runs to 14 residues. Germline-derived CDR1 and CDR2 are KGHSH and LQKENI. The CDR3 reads CASSRAAPRTEAFF. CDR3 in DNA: TGTGCCAGCTCTCGAGCGGCTCCGAGGACTGAAGCTTTCTTT.

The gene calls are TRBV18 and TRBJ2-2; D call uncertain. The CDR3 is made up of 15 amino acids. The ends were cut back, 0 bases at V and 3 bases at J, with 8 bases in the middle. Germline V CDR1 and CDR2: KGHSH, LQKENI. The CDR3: CASSPPSSDTGELFF. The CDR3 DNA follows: TGTGCCAGCTCACCACCATCGTCCGACACCGGGGAGCTGTTTTTT. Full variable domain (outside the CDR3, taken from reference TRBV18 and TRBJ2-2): NAGVMQNPRHLVRRRGQEARLRCSPMKGHSHVYWYRQLPEEGLKFMVYLQKENIIDESGMPKERFSAEFPKEGPSILRIQQVVRGDSAAYFCASSPPSSDTGELFFGEGSRLTVL.

The CDR3 DNA sequence: TGTGCCAGCAGCTTAGGAGGGGTCGGGGACTATGAGGAGCAGTACTTC. Translated: CASSLGGVGDYEEQYF. The genes are TRBV7-9 and TRBJ2-7, with 7 bases matching TRBD2. CDR1 is SEHNR and CDR2 is FQNEAQ in the germline V gene (reference sequence). The CDR3 has 16 amino acids. V lost 1 base to trimming and J lost 7 bases; unmatched junction nucleotides: 13. Together with reference TRBV7-9 and TRBJ2-7, the CDR3 gives the full variable domain: DTGVSQNPRHKITKRGQNVTFRCDPISEHNRLYWYRQTLGQGPEFLTYFQNEAQLEKSRLLSDRFSAERPKGSFSTLEIQRTEQGDSAMYLCASSLGGVGDYEEQYFGPGTRLTVT.

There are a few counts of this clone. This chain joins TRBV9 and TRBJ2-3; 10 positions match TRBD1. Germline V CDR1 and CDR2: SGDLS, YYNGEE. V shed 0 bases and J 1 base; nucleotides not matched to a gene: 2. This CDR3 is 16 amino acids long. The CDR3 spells CASSVAGTGGTDTQYF. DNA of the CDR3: TGTGCCAGCAGCGTAGCGGGGACAGGGGGCACAGATACGCAGTATTTT.

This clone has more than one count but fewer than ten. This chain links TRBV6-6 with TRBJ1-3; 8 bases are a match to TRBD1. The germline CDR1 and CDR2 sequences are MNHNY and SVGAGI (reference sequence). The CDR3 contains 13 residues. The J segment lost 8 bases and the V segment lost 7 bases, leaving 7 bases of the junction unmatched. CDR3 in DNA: TGTGCCAGCATGGCGGGACAGGCGGACACCATATATTTT. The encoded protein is CASMAGQADTIYF.

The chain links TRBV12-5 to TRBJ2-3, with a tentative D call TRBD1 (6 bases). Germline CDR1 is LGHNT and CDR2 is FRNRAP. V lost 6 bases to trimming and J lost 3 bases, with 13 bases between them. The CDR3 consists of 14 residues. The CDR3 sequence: CASGRTVGTDTQYF. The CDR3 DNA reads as TGTGCTAGTGGCCGGACAGTTGGGACAGATACGCAGTATTTT.